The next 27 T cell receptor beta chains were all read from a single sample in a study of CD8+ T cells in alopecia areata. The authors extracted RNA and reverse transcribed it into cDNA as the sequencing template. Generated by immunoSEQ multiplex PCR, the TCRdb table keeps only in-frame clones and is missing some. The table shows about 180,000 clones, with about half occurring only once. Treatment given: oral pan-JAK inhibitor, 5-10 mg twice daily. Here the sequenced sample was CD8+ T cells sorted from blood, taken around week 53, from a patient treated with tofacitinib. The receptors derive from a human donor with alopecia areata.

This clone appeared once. The CDR3 nucleotides read TGTGCCAGCGGACGGGACGGTTACTACGAGCAGTACTTC. This codes for CASGRDGYYEQYF. J is TRBJ2-7 and V is TRBV2, with D perhaps TRBD1 or TRBD2 (5 bases each). Trimming removed 8 bases from V and 3 bases from J, with 14 bases in between. Germline V gene sequence: CDR1 SNHLY, CDR2 FYNNEI. The CDR3 runs to 13 residues.

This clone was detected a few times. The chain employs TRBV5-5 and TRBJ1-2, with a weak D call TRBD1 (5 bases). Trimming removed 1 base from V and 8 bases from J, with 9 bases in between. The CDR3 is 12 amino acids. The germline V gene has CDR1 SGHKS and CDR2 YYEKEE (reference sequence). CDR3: CASSLQGKGYTF. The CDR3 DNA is TGTGCCAGCAGCTTGCAGGGAAAGGGCTACACCTTC.

CDR3 sequence (DNA): TGTGCCAGCAGCGTAGTTGGCACCACGGGAGAGACCCAGTACTTC. Encoded protein: CASSVVGTTGETQYF. The V gene is TRBV9, the J gene TRBJ2-5; D unclear. The length of the CDR3 is 15 residues. V was shortened by 0 bases and J by 4 bases, with 13 bases between the two germline ends. CDR1 and CDR2 from the germline V gene are SGDLS and YYNGEE.

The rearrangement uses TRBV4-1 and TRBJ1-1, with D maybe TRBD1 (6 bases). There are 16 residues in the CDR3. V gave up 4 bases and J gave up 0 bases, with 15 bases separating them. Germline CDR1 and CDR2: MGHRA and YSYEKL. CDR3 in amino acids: CASSLIVGAMNTEAFF. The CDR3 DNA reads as TGCGCCAGCAGCCTGATTGTGGGGGCCATGAACACTGAAGCTTTCTTT.

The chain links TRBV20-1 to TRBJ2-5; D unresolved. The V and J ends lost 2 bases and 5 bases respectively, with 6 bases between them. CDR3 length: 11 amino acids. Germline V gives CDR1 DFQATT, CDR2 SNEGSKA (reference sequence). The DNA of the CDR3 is TGCAGTGCTAGATCCGGGGAGACCCAGTACTTC. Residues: CSARSGETQYF.

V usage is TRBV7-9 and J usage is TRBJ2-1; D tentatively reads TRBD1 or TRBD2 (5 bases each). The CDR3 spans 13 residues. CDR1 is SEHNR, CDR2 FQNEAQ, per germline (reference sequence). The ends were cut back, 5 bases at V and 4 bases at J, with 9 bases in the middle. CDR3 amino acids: CASSRDVYNEQFF. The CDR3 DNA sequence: TGTGCCAGCAGCCGGGACGTTTACAATGAGCAGTTCTTC.

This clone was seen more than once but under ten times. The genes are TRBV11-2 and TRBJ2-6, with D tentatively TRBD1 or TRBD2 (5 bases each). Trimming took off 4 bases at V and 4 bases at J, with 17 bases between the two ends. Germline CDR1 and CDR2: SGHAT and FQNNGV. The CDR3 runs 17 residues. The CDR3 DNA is TGTGCCAGCAGCTCACCCGGGGCTTTCTCCGGGGCCAACGTCCTGACTTTC. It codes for CASSSPGAFSGANVLTF.

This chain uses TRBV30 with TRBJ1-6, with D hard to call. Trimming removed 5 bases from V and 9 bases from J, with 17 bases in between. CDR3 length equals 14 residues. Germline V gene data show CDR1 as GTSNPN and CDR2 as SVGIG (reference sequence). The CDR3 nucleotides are TGTGCCTGGCTTTTCGGCCCTAAGGGTTCACCCCTCCACTTT. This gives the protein CAWLFGPKGSPLHF. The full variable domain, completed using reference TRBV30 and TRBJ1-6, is SQTIHQWPATLVQPVGSPLSLECTVEGTSNPNLYWYRQAAGRGLQLLFYSVGIGQISSEVPQNLSASRPQDRQFILSSKKLLLSDSGFYLCAWLFGPKGSPLHFGNGTRLTVT.

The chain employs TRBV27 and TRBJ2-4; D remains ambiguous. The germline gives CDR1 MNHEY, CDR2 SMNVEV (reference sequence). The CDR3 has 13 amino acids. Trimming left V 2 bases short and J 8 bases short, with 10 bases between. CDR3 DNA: TGTGCCAGCAGTTTAGGGGTTATGGACATTCAGTACTTC. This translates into CASSLGVMDIQYF.

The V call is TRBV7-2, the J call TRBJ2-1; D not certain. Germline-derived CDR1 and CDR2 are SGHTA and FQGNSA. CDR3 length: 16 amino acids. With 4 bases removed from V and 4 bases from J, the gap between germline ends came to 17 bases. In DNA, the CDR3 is TGTGCCAGCAGCTCCCCAAAGGGCCTGGGATACAATGAGCAGTTCTTC. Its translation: CASSSPKGLGYNEQFF.

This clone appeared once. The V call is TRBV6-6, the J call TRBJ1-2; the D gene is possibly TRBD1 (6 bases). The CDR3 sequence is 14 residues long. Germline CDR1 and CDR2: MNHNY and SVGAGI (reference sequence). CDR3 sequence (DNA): TGTGCTATCCTCCGGGACAAAGACAACTATGGCTACACCTTC. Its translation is CAILRDKDNYGYTF.

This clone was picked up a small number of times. CDR3 sequence reads: CASSFRVDEQFF. In DNA, the CDR3 is TGTGCCAGCAGCTTTAGAGTTGATGAGCAGTTCTTC. The gene calls are TRBV7-9 and TRBJ2-1; D is unclear. Germline CDR1 is SEHNR and CDR2 is FQNEAQ (reference sequence). CDR3 length equals 12 residues. V dropped 3 bases and J dropped 8 bases, with 8 bases sitting between them.

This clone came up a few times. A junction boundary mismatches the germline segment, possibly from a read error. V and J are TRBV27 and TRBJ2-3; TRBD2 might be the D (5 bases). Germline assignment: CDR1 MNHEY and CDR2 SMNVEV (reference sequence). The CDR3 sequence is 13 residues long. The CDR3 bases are TGTGCCAGCAGCTTATCAAGGGAGGATACGCAGTATTTT. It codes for CASSLSREDTQYF.

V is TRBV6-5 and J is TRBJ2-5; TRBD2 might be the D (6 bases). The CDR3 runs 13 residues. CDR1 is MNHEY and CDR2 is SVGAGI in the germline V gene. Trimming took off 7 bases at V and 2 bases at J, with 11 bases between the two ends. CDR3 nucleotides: TGTGCCAGCACCCCGGGACTTCAAGAGACCCAGTACTTC. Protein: CASTPGLQETQYF.

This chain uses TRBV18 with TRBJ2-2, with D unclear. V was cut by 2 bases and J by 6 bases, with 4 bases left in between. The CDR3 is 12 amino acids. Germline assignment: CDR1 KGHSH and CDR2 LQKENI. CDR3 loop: CASSPTAGELFF. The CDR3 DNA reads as TGTGCCAGCTCACCAACGGCCGGGGAGCTGTTTTTT.

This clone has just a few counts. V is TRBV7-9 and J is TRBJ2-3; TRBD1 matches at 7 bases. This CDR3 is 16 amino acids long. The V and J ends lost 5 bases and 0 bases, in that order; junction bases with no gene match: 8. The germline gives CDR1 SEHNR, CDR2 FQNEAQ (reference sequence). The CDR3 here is CASSPTGTVSTDTQYF. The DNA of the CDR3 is TGTGCCAGCAGCCCAACCGGGACAGTAAGCACAGATACGCAGTATTTT.

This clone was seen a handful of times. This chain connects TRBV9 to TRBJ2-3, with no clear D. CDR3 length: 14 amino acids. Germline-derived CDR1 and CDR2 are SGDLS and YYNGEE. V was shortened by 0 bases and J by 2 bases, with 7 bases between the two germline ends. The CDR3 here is CASSVEQYTDTQYF. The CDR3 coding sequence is TGTGCCAGCAGCGTAGAACAGTACACAGATACGCAGTATTTT.

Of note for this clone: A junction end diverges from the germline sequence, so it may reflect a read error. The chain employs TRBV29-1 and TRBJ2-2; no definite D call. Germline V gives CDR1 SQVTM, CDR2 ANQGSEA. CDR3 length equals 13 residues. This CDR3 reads CNVGKGNTGELFF. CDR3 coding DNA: TGCAACGTTGGGAAGGGGAACACCGGGGAGCTGTTTTTT.

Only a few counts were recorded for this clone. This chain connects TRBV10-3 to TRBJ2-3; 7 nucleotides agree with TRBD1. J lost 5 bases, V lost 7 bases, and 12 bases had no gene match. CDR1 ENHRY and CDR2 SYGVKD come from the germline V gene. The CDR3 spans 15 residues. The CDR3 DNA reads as TGTGCCATCAAGGCCCCGGGACAGCAACTAGATACGCAGTATTTT. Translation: CAIKAPGQQLDTQYF.

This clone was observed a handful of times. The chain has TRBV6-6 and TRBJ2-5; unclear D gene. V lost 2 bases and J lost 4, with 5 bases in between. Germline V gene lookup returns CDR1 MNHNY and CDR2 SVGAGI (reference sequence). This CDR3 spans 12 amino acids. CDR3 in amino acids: CASSYMPETQYF. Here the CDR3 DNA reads TGTGCCAGCAGTTACATGCCAGAGACCCAGTACTTC.

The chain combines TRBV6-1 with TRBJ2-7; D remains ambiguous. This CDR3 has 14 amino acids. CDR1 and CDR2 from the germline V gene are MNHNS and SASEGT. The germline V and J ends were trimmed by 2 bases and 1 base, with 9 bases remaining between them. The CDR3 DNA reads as TGTGCCAGCAGTGAAATGGAGTGGTCCTACGAGCAGTACTTC. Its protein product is CASSEMEWSYEQYF.

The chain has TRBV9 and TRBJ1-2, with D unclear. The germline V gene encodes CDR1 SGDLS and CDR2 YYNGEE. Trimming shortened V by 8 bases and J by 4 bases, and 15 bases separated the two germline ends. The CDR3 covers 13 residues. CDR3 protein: CASTRGALYGYTF. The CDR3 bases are TGTGCCAGTACCCGAGGAGCCCTCTATGGCTACACCTTC.

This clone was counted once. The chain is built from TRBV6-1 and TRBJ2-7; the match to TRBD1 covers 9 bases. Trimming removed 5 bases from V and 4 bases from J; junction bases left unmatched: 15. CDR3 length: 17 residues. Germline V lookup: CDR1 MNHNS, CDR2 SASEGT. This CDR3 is CASSQVFDRGGRYEQYF. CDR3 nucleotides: TGTGCCAGCAGTCAAGTTTTCGACAGGGGGGGTCGGTACGAGCAGTACTTC.

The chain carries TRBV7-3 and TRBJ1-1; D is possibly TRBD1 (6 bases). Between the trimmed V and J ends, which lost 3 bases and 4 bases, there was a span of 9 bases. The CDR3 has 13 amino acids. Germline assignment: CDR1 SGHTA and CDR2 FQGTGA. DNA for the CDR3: TGTGCCAGCAGCTTGGGAGGGGGCACTGAAGCTTTCTTT. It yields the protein CASSLGGGTEAFF.

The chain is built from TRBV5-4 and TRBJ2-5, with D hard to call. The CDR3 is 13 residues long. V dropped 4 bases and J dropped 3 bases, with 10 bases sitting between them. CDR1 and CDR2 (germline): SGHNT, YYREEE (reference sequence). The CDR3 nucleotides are TGTGCCAGCAGCCCCCAGGACGAAGAGACCCAGTACTTC. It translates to CASSPQDEETQYF.

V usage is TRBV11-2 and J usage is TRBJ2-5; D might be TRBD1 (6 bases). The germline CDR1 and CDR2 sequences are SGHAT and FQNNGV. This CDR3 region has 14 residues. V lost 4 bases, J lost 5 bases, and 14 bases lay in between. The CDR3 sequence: CASSYWGPGETQYF. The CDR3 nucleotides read TGTGCCAGCAGCTATTGGGGGCCAGGGGAGACCCAGTACTTC.

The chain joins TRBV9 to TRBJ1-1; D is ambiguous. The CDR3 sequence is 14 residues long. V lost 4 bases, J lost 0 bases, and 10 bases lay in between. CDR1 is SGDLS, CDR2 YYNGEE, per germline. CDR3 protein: CASSPVGVNTEAFF. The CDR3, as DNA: TGTGCCAGCAGCCCTGTGGGAGTGAACACTGAAGCTTTCTTT.